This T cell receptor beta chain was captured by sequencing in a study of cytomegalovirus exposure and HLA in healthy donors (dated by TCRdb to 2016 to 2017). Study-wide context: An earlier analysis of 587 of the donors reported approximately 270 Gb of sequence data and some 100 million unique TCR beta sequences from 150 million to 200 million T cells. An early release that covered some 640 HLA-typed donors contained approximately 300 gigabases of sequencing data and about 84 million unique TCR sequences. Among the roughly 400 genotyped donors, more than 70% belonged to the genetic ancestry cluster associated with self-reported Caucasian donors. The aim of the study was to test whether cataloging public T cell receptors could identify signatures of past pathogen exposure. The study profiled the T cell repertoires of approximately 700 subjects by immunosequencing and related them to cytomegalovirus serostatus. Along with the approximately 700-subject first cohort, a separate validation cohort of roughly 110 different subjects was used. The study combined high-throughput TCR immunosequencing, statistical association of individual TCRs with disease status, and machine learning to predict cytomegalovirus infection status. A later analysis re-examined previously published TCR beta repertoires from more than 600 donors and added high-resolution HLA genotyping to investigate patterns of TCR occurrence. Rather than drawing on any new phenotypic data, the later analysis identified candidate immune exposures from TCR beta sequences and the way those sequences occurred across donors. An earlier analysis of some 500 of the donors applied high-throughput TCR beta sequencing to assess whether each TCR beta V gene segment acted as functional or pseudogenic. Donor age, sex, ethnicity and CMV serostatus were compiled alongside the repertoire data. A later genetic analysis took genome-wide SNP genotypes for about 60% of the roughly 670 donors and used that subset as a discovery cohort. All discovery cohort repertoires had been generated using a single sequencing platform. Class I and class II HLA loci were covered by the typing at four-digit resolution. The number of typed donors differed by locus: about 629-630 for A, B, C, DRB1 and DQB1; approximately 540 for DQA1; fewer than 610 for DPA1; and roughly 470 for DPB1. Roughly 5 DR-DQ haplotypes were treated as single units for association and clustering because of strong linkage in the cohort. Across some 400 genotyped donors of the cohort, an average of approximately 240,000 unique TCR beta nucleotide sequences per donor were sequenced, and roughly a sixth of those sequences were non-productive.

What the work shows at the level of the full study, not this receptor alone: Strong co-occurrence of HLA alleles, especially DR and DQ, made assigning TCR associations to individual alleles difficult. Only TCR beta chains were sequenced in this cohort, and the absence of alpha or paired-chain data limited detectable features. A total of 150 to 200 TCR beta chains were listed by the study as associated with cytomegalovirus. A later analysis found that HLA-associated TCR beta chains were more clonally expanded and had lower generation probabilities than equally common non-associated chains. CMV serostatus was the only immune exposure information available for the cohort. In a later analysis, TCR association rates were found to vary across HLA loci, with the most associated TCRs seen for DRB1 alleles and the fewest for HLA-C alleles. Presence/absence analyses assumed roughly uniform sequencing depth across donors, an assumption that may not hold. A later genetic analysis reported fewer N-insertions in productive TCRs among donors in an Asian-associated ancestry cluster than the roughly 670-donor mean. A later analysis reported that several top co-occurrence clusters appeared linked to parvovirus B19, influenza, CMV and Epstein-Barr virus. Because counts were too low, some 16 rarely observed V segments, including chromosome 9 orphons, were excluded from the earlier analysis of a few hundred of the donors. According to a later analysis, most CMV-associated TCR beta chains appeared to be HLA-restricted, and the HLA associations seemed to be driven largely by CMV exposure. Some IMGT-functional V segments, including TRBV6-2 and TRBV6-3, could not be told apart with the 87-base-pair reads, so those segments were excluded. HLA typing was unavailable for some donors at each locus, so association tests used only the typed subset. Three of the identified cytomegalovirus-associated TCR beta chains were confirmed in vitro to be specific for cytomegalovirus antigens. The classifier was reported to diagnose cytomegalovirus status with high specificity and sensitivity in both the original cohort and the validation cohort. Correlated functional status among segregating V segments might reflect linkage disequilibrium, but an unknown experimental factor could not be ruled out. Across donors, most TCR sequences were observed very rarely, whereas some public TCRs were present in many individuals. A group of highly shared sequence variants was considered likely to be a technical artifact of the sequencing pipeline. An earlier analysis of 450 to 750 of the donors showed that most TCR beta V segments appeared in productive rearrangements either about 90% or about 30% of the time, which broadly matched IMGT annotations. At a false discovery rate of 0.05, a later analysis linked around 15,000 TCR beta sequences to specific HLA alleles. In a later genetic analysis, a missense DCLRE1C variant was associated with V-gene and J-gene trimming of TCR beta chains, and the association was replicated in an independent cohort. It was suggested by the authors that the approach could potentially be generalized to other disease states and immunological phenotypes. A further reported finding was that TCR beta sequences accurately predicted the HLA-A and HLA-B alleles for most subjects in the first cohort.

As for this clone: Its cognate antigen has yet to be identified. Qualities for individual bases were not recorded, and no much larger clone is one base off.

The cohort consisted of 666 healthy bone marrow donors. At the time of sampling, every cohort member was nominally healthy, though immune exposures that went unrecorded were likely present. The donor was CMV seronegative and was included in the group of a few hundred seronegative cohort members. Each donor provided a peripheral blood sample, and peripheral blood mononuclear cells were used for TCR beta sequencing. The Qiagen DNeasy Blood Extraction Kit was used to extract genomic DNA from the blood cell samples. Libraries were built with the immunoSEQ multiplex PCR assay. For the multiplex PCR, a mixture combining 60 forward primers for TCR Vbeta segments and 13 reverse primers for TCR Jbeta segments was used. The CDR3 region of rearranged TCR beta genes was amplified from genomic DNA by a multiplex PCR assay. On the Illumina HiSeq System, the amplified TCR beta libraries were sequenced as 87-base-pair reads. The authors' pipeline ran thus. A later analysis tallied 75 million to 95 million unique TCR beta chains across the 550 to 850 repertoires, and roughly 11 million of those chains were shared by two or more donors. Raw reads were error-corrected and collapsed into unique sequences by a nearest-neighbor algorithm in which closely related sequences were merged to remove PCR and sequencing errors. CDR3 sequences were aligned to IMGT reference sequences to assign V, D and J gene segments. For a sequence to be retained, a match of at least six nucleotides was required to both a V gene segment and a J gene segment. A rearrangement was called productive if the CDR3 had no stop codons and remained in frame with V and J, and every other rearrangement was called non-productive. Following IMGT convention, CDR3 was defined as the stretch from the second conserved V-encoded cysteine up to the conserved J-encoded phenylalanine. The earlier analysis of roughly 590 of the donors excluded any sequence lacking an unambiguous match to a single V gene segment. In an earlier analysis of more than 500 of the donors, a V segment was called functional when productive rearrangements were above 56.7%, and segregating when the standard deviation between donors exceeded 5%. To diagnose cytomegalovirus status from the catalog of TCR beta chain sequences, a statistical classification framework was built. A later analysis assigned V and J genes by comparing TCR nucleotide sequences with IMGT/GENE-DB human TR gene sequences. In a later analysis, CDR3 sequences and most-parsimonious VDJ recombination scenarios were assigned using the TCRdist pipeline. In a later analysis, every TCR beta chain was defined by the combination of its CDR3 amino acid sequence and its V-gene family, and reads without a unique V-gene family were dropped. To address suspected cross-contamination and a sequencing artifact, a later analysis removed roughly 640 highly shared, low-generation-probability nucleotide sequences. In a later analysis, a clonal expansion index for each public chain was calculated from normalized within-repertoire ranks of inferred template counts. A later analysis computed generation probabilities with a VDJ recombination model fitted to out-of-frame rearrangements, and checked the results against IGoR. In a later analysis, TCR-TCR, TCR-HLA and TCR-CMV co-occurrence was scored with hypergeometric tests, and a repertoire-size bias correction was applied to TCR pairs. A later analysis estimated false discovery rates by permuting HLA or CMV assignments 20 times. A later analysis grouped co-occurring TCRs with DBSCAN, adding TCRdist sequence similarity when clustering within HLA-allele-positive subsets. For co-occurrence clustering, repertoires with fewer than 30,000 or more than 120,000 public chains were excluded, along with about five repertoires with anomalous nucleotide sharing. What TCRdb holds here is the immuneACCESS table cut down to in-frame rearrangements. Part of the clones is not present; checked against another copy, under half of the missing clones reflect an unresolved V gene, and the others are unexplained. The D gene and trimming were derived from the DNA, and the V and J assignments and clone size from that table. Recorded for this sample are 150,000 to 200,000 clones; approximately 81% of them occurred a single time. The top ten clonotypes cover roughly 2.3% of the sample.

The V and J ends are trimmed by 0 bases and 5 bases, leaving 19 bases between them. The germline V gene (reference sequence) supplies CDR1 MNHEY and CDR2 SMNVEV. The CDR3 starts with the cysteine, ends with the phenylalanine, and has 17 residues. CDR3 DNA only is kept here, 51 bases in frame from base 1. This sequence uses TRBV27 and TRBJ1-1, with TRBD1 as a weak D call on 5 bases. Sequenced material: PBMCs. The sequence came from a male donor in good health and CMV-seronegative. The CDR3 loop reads CASSLSGARQWNTEAFF. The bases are TGTGCCAGCAGTTTATCTGGGGCCCGCCAGTGGAATACTGAAGCTTTCTTT.